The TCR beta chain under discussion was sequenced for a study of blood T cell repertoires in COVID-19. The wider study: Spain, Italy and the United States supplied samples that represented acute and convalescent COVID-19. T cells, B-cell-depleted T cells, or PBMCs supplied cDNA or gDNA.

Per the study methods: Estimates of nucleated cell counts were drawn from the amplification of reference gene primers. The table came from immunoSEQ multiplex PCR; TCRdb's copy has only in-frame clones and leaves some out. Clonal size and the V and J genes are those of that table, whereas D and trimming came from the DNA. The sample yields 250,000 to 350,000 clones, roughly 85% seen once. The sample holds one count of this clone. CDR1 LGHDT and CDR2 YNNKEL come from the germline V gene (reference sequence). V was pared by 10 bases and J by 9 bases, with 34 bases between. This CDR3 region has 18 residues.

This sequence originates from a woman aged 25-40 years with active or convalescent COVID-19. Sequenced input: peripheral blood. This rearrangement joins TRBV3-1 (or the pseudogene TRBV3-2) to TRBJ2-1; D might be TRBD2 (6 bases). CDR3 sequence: CATQPNLGIGAGSTEQFF. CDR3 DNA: TGTGCCACGCAGCCTAATCTGGGTATCGGTGCGGGGTCGACTGAGCAGTTCTTC.